The subject of this entry is one T cell receptor beta chain. Its specificity is unknown. CDR1 LGHNA and CDR2 YSLEER come from the germline V gene. The CDR3 totals 15 residues. This entry comes from a study of monozygotic twins with inflammatory bowel disease. Study outcomes and limitations: A single strong IBD-associated signal or clonotype was not supported by the findings.

Phlebotomy per donor yielded a single 2.5 ml blood sample. Reprocessing the 5' RACE reads, TCRdb reports a single entry for every CDR3 protein and omits DNA. This sample's clone table lists approximately 390,000 distinct CDR3 sequences. The sequencing input was blood. This receptor was taken from a human donor with ulcerative colitis or Crohn's disease, or a healthy co-twin of an affected twin (not recorded which). The chain combines TRBV4-3 with TRBJ1-1; TCRdb reports TRBD1, a call that lacks DNA to check it against. CDR3 in amino acids: CASSQGQGLGTEAFF.